This passage covers 17 T cell receptor beta chains from one sample sequenced in a study of cytomegalovirus exposure and HLA in healthy donors. The PCR had 60 Vbeta and 13 Jbeta primers. Only in-frame clones appear in the TCRdb table, and some are missing; sequencing was by immunoSEQ multiplex PCR. The sample has approximately 220,000 clones; roughly four fifths are singletons. Sequencing was done on a sample of PBMCs. The receptor set was obtained from a girl aged 10 to 17 in good health and CMV-seronegative.

This clone was seen just once. The chain couples TRBV27 to TRBJ2-3, with a possible D match to TRBD2 (5 bases). The CDR3 is 15 amino acids. Trimming removed 3 bases from V and 2 bases from J, with 12 bases in between. From germline, CDR1 is MNHEY and CDR2 SMNVEV (reference sequence). The CDR3 here is CASSFRSGATDTQYF. CDR3 sequence (DNA): TGTGCCAGCAGTTTTAGGAGCGGAGCCACAGATACGCAGTATTTT.

Notes on this clone: One end of the junction fails to match germline, which may point to a read error. V usage is TRBV7-9 and J usage is TRBJ2-1, with D maybe TRBD2 (5 bases). CDR3 length equals 12 residues. Germline V gives CDR1 SEHNR, CDR2 FQNEAQ (reference sequence). The CDR3 coding sequence is TGTTCCAGCAGCTTATTAGGGAGCGAGCAGTTCTTC. Amino acids: CSSSLLGSEQFF.

This chain connects TRBV7-2 to TRBJ2-7, with 7 bases lining up with TRBD1. Germline V gene sequence: CDR1 SGHTA, CDR2 FQGNSA. The CDR3 covers 15 residues. Losses at the gene ends were 5 bases for V and 3 bases for J; bases not matched to a gene: 10. The CDR3 loop reads CASSTTGPRNYEQYF. The CDR3 region has the DNA TGTGCCAGCAGCACGACAGGGCCACGCAACTACGAGCAGTACTTC.

The rearrangement joins TRBV28 to TRBJ1-1; tentatively, D is TRBD1 (6 bases). The V end lost 7 bases, the J end lost 8 bases, and 17 bases lay between the germline ends. This CDR3 is 13 amino acids long. Germline loops: CDR1 MDHEN, CDR2 SYDVKM. The CDR3 here is CASNYGGRVEAFF. The DNA for the CDR3 is TGTGCCAGCAACTATGGGGGCAGGGTGGAAGCTTTCTTT.

The V and J genes are TRBV5-6 and TRBJ2-7, with 8 bases aligning to TRBD1. Germline trimming cut 7 bases from V and 6 bases from J; bases unmatched to any gene: 6. Germline CDR1 is SGHDT and CDR2 is YYEEEE. CDR3 length equals 12 residues. The chain's CDR3 is CASGGQGPEQYF. Here the CDR3 DNA reads TGTGCCAGCGGCGGACAGGGTCCCGAGCAGTACTTC.

This clone was seen a handful of times. CDR3 DNA: TGTGCCAGCTCACCTAGACAGGGGATATACAATGAGCAGTTCTTC. This codes for CASSPRQGIYNEQFF. The rearrangement joins TRBV18 to TRBJ2-1, with 8 bases that match TRBD1. CDR1 is KGHSH and CDR2 is LQKENI in the germline V gene. This CDR3 comprises 15 residues. With 3 bases clipped from V and 4 bases from J, the junction kept 5 bases outside the gene matches.

J is TRBJ2-7 and V is TRBV25-1; 7 bases align to TRBD1. V lost 4 bases to trimming and J lost 2 bases; unmatched junction nucleotides: 5. This CDR3 is 14 amino acids long. Germline values: CDR1 MGHDK, CDR2 SYGVNS. For the CDR3, the DNA is TGTGCCAGCAGTGCCCGGACAGGCACCTACGAGCAGTACTTC. This codes for CASSARTGTYEQYF.

A few counts support this clone. The chain employs TRBV10-1 and TRBJ2-2; D possibly corresponds to TRBD1 (6 bases). This CDR3 is built from 13 residues. Germline V gene lookup returns CDR1 WNHNN and CDR2 SYGVQD (reference sequence). The ends were cut back, 6 bases at V and 6 bases at J, with 11 bases in the middle. The CDR3 is CASRGGHSGELFF. CDR3 DNA sequence: TGCGCCAGCAGAGGGGGACACTCCGGGGAGCTGTTTTTT.

The chain employs TRBV4-1 and TRBJ1-2; D might be TRBD1 (5 bases). This CDR3 comprises 17 residues. V was cut by 1 base and J by 0 bases, with 15 bases left in between. Germline assignment: CDR1 MGHRA and CDR2 YSYEKL. The CDR3 sequence: CASSQGRDGRANYGYTF. The CDR3 DNA reads as TGCGCCAGCAGCCAAGGGCGGGACGGACGAGCTAACTATGGCTACACCTTC.

The chain recombines TRBV5-6 with TRBJ2-7, with D possibly matching TRBD2 (6 bases). Trimming cost V 4 bases and J 6 bases, with 23 bases left between them. The CDR3 consists of 16 residues. Germline V gene lookup returns CDR1 SGHDT and CDR2 YYEEEE. CDR3 region: CASSPSGGVGPGEQYF. CDR3 bases: TGTGCCAGCAGCCCATCCGGCGGGGTGGGTCCGGGCGAGCAGTACTTC.

The CDR3 sequence is CASPGGLAGSDTQYF. The CDR3 nucleotides are TGTGCCAGCCCTGGCGGACTAGCGGGCTCAGATACGCAGTATTTT. V is TRBV6-5 and J is TRBJ2-3, with 11 bases that match TRBD2. CDR3 size: 15 residues. Germline values: CDR1 MNHEY, CDR2 SVGAGI. J gave up 4 bases and V 8 bases, and 8 bases lay outside the gene matches.

This chain uses TRBV28 with TRBJ1-5; D gene ambiguous. V was clipped by 0 bases and J by 0 bases, with 9 bases between them. This CDR3 region has 16 residues. Germline V gene sequence: CDR1 MDHEN, CDR2 SYDVKM. The CDR3 loop is CASSLWAVNSNQPQHF. The CDR3 DNA reads TGTGCCAGCAGTTTATGGGCAGTGAATAGCAATCAGCCCCAGCATTTT.

The chain combines TRBV28 with TRBJ2-7, with 7 bases aligning to TRBD2. CDR3 length: 15 residues. V was pared by 3 bases and J by 0 bases, with 5 bases of the junction left unmatched. CDR1 MDHEN and CDR2 SYDVKM come from the germline V gene. CDR3 nucleotides: TGTGCCAGCAGTTTCCGGGAGGCGAGCTCCTACGAGCAGTACTTC. Translated, it gives CASSFREASSYEQYF.

The CDR3 DNA is TGTGCCATCAGACTAGCGGGGGCCCGAGATACGCAGTATTTT. Protein: CAIRLAGARDTQYF. The rearrangement uses TRBV10-3 and TRBJ2-3, with 11 positions matching TRBD2. Germline V lookup: CDR1 ENHRY, CDR2 SYGVKD. The CDR3 has 14 amino acids. The J segment lost 5 bases and the V segment lost 6 bases, leaving 4 bases of the junction unmatched.

The genes are TRBV29-1 and TRBJ2-5, with D perhaps TRBD2 (6 bases). The CDR3 runs 13 residues. Germline lookup yields CDR1 SQVTM and CDR2 ANQGSEA. V lost 6 bases, J lost 1 base, and 12 bases lay in between. CDR3 sequence: CSVPGTPQETQYF. DNA of the CDR3: TGCAGCGTCCCTGGGACTCCCCAAGAGACCCAGTACTTC.

This clone showed up just a few times. This rearrangement joins TRBV4-1 to TRBJ1-6; TRBD1 might be the D (6 bases). V was clipped by 0 bases and J by 14 bases, with 20 bases between them. CDR3 length: 16 residues. The V gene's germline CDR1 is MGHRA and CDR2 YSYEKL. The CDR3 DNA is TGCGCCAGCAGCCAAGATTGGGACACAGGGATAGTGTCCCTCCACTTT. It codes for CASSQDWDTGIVSLHF.

As to this clone: Other DNA sequences within the sample encode an identical CDR3. The V call is TRBV5-4, the J call TRBJ2-7; 8 positions agree with TRBD2. CDR1 and CDR2 (germline): SGHNT, YYREEE (reference sequence). CDR3 length equals 14 residues. J was trimmed by 0 bases and V by 4 bases; bases with no gene match: 3. CDR3 loop: CASSLSGSSYEQYF. As DNA, the CDR3 is TGTGCCAGCAGCCTGAGCGGGAGCTCCTACGAGCAGTACTTC.